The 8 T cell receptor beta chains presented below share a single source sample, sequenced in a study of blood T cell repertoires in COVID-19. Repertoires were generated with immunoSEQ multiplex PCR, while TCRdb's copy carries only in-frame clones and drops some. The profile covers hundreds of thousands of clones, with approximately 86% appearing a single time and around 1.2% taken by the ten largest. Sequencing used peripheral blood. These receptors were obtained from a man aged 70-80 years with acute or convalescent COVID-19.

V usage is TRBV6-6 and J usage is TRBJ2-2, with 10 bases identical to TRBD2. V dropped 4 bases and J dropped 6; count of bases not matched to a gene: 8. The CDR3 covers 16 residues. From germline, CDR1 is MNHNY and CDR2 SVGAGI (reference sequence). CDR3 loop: CASSSLAGLGPGELFF. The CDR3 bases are TGTGCCAGCAGTTCACTAGCGGGATTGGGGCCCGGGGAGCTGTTTTTT.

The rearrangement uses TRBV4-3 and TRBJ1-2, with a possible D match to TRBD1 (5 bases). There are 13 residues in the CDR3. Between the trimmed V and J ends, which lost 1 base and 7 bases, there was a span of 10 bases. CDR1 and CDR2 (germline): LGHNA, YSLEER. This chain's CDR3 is CASSQVRDSGYTF. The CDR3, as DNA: TGCGCCAGCAGCCAAGTGAGGGACTCTGGCTACACCTTC.

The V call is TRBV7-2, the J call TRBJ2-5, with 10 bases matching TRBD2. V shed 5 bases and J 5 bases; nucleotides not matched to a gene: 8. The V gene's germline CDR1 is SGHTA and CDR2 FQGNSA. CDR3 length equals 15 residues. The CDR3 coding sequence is TGTGCCAGCAGCGCATCTAGCGGGAGTTGGGAGACCCAGTACTTC. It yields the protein CASSASSGSWETQYF.

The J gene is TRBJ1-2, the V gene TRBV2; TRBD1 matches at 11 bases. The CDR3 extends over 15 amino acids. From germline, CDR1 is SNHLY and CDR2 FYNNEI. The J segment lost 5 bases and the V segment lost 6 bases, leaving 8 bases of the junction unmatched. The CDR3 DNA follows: TGTGCCAGCAGAAACGGACAGGGGGCTGCTTATGGCTACACCTTC. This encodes CASRNGQGAAYGYTF. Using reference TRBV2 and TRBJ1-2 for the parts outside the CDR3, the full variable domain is EPEVTQTPSHQVTQMGQEVILRCVPISNHLYFYWYRQILGQKVEFLVSFYNNEISEKSEIFDDQFSVERPDGSNFTLKIRSTKLEDSAMYFCASRNGQGAAYGYTFGSGTRLTVV.

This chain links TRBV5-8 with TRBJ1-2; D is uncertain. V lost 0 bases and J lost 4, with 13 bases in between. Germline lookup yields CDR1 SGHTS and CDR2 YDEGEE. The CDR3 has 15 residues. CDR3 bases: TGTGCCAGCAGCTTGGGAGGCCCCATCACCTATGGCTACACCTTC. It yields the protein CASSLGGPITYGYTF.

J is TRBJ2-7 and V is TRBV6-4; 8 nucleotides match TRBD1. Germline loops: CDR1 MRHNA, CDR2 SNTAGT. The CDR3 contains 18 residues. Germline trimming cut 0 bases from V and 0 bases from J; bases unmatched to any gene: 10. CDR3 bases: TGTGCCAGCAGTGACTCGATCACCCGGGACAGGAGCTCCTACGAGCAGTACTTC. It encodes CASSDSITRDRSSYEQYF.

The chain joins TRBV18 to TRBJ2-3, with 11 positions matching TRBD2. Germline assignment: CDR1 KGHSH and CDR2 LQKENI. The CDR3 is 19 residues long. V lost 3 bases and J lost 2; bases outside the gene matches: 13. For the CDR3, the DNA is TGTGCCAGCTCACCTCGGGTCGCGGCTAGCGGGGGGATCACAGATACGCAGTATTTT. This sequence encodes CASSPRVAASGGITDTQYF.

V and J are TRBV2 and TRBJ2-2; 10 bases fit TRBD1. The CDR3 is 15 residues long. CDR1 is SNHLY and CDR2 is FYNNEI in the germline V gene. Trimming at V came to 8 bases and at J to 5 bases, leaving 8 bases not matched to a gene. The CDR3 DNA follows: TGTGCCAGCTCCTTGACAGGGGGCCCTACCGGGGAGCTGTTTTTT. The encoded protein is CASSLTGGPTGELFF.